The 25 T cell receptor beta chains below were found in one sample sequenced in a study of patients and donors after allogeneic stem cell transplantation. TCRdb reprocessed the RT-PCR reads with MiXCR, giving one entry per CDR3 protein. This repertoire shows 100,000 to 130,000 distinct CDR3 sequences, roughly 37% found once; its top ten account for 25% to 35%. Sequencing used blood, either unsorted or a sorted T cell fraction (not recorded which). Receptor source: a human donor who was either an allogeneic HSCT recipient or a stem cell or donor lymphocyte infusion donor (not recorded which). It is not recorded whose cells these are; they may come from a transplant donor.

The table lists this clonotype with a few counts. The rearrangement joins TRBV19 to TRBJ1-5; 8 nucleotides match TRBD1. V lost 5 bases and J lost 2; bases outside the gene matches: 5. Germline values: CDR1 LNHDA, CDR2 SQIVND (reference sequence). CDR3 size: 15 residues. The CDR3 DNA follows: TGTGCCAGTAGTGATGTGACAGGGGGCAATCAGCCCCAGCATTTT. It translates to CASSDVTGGNQPQHF.

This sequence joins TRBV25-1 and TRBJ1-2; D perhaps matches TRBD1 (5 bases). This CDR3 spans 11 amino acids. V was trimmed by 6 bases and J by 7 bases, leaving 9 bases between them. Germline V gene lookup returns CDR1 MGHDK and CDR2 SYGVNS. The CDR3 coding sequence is TGTGCCAGCAGAGACAGTGGTGGCTACACCTTC. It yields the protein CASRDSGGYTF.

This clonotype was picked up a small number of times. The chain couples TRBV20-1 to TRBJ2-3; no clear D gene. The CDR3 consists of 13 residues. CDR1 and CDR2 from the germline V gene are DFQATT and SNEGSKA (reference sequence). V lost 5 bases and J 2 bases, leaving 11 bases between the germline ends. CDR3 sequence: CSAHPRVTDTQYF. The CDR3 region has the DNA TGCAGTGCTCACCCCCGGGTCACAGATACGCAGTATTTT.

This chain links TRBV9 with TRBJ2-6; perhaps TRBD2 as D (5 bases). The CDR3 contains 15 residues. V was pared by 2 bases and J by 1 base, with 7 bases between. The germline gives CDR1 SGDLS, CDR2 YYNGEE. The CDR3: CASSVRASGANVLTF. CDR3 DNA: TGTGCCAGCAGCGTGCGGGCATCTGGGGCCAACGTCCTGACTTTC.

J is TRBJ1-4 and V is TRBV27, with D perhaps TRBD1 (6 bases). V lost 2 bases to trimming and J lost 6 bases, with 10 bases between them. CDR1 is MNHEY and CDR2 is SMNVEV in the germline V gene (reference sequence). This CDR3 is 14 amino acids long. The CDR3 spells CASSLTGLHEKLFF. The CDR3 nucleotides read TGTGCCAGCAGTTTAACAGGGCTCCATGAAAAACTGTTTTTT. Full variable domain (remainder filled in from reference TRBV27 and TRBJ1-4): EAQVTQNPRYLITVTGKKLTVTCSQNMNHEYMSWYRQDPGLGLRQIYYSMNVEVTDKGDVPEGYKVSRKEKRNFPLILESPSPNQTSLYFCASSLTGLHEKLFFGSGTQLSVL.

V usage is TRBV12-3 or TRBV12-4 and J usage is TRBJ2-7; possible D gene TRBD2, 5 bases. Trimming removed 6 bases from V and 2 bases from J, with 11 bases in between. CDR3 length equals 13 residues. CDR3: CASSPRVPYEQYF. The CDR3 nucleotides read TGTGCCAGCAGCCCGAGGGTACCCTACGAGCAGTACTTC.

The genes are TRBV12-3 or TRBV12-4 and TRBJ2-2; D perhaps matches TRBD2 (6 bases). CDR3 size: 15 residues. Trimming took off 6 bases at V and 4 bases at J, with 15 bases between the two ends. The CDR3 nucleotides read TGTGCCAGCAGCCCCCGGGAGCTGGGCACCGGGGAGCTGTTTTTT. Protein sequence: CASSPRELGTGELFF.

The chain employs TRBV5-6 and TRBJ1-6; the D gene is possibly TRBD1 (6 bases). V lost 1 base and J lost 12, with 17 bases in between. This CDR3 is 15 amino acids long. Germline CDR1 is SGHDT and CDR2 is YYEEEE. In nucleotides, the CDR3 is TGTGCCAGCAGCTTGAATCCGGGACAAATAAGACCCCTCCACTTT. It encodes CASSLNPGQIRPLHF.

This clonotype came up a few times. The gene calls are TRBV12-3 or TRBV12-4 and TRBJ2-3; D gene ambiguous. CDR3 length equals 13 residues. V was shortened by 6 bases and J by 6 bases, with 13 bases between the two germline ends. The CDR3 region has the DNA TGTGCCAGCAGGCTATGGGCAACCGATACGCAGTATTTT. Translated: CASRLWATDTQYF.

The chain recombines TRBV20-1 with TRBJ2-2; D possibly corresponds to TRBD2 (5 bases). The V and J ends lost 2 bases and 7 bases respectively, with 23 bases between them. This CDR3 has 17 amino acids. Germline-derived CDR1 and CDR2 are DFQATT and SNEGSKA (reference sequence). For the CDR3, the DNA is TGCAGTGCTAGAAACCTAGCCGCGGTTGTTCCTCTCGGGGAGCTGTTTTTT. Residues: CSARNLAAVVPLGELFF.

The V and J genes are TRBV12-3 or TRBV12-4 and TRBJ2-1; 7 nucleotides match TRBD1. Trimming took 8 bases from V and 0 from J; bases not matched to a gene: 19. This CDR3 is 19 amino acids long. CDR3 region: CASGLRGLAEYLSYNEQFF. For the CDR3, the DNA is TGTGCCAGCGGGTTAAGGGGGCTAGCAGAATACCTCTCCTACAATGAGCAGTTCTTC.

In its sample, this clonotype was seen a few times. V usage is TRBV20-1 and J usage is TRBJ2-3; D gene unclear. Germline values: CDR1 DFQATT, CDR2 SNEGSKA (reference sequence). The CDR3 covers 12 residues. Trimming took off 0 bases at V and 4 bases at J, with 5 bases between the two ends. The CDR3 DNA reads TGCAGTGCTAGAGATTTGGCAGATACGCAGTATTTT. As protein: CSARDLADTQYF.

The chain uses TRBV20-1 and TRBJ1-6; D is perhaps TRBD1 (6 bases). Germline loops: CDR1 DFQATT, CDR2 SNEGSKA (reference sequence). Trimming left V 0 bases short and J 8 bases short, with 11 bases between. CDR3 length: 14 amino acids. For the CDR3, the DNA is TGCAGTGCTAGAGAAGCCCCAGGGGATTCACCCCTCCACTTT. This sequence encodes CSAREAPGDSPLHF.

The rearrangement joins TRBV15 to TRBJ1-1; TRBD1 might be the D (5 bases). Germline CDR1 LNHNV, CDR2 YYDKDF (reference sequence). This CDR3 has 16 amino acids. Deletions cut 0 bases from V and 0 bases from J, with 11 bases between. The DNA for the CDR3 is TGTGCCACCAGCAGAGATCGGGGCAGGCTGAACACTGAAGCTTTCTTT. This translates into CATSRDRGRLNTEAFF.

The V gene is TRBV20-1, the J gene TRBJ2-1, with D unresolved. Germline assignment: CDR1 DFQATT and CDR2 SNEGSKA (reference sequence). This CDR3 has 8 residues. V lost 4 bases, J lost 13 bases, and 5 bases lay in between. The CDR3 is CSATGQFF. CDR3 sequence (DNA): TGCAGTGCTACCGGCCAGTTCTTC.

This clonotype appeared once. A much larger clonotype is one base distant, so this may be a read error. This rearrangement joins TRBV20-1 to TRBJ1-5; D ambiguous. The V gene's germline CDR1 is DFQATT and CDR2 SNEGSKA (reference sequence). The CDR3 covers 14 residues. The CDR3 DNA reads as TGCAGTGCTGCAAGGACCGGGAGCAATAAGCCCCAGCATTTT. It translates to CSAARTGSNKPQHF.

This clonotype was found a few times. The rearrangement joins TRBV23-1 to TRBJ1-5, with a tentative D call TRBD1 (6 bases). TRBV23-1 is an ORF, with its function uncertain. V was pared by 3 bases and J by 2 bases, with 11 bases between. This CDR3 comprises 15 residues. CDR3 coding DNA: TGCGCCAGCAGTCACCCCCCAGGGGGCAATCAGCCCCAGCATTTT. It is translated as CASSHPPGGNQPQHF.

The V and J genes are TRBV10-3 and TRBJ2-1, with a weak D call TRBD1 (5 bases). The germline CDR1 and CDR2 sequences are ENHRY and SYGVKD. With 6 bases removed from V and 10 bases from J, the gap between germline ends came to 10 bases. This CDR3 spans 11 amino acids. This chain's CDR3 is CAIRGPGEQFF. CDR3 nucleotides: TGTGCCATCAGGGGCCCAGGGGAGCAGTTCTTC.

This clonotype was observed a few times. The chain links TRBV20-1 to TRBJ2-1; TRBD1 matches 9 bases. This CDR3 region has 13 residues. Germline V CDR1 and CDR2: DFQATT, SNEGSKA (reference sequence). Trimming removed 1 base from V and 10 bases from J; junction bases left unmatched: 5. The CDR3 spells CSARGHRGREQFF. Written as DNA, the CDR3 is TGCAGTGCTAGAGGGCACAGGGGGCGCGAGCAGTTCTTC.

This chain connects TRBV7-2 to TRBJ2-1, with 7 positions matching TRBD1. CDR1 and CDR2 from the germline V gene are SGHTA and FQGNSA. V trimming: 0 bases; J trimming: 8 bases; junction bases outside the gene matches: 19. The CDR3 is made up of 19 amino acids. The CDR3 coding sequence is TGTGCCAGCAGCTTAGCCGGACCGAGGTGGACAGGTGCAGGCGATGAGCAGTTCTTC. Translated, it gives CASSLAGPRWTGAGDEQFF.

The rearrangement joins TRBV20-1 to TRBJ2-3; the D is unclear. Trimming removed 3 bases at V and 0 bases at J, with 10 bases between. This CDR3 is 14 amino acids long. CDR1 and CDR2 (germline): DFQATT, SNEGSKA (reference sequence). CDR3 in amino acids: CSARSQRSTDTQYF. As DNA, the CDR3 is TGCAGTGCTAGGAGTCAGAGAAGCACAGATACGCAGTATTTT.

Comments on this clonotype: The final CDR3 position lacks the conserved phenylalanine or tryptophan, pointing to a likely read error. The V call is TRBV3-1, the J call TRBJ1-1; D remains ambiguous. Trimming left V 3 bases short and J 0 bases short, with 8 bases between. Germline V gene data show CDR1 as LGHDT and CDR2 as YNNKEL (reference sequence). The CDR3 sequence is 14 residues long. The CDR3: CASSQGSVNTEAFL. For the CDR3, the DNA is TGTGCCAGCAGCCAGGGATCAGTGAACACTGAAGCTTTCTTA.

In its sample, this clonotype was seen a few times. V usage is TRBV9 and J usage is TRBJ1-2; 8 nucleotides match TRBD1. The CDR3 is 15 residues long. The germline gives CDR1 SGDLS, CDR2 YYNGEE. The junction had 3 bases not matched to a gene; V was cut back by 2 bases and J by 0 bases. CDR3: CASSVGQATNYGYTF. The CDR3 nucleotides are TGTGCCAGCAGCGTGGGACAGGCGACTAACTATGGCTACACCTTC.

CDR3: CASSYSSPVGRSTGELFF. The CDR3 DNA follows: TGTGCCAGCAGTTACTCGAGTCCCGTTGGGCGTAGCACCGGGGAGCTGTTTTTT. This chain joins TRBV6-2 or TRBV6-3 and TRBJ2-2; unclear D gene. V dropped 0 bases and J dropped 4 bases, with 18 bases sitting between them. The CDR3 runs to 18 residues. The V gene's germline CDR1 is MNHEY and CDR2 SVGEGT.

The CDR3 spells CASSPRGYPEQYF. The CDR3 DNA is TGTGCCAGCAGTCCCAGGGGCTATCCGGAGCAGTACTTC. The rearrangement links TRBV27 to TRBJ2-7, with D perhaps matching TRBD1 (6 bases). V was pared by 5 bases and J by 7 bases, with 15 bases between. Germline V gives CDR1 MNHEY, CDR2 SMNVEV (reference sequence). This CDR3 has 13 amino acids.